The clone carrying this TCR beta chain has just one count. This record comes from a study of blood T cell repertoires in COVID-19. Study-wide context: Samples representing acute and convalescent COVID-19 were sourced from the United States, Italy and Spain. Nucleic acid was either cDNA or gDNA, and it came from T cells, B-cell-depleted T cells, or PBMCs.

CDR1 and CDR2 from the germline V gene are SEHNR and FQNEAQ (reference sequence). The CDR3 length is 14 residues. V was pared by 4 bases and J by 7 bases, with 9 bases of the junction left unmatched. Original processing methods: How many nucleated cells were present was estimated from reference gene primer amplification. The table came from immunoSEQ multiplex PCR; TCRdb's copy has only in-frame clones and leaves some out. The DNA gave D and trimming, while V, J and clone size come from that table. The data contain 200,000 or so clones, around nine tenths of them singletons. This TCR was recovered from an older man with active or convalescent COVID-19. The chain recombines TRBV7-9 with TRBJ2-7; TRBD1 aligns across 8 bases. Sequencing was carried out using peripheral blood. The CDR3 loop is CASSYQGAVKEQYF. The DNA of the CDR3 is TGTGCCAGCAGCTACCAGGGGGCTGTTAAGGAGCAGTACTTC. Combining the CDR3 with reference TRBV7-9 and TRBJ2-7 gives the whole variable domain DTGVSQNPRHKITKRGQNVTFRCDPISEHNRLYWYRQTLGQGPEFLTYFQNEAQLEKSRLLSDRFSAERPKGSFSTLEIQRTEQGDSAMYLCASSYQGAVKEQYFGPGTRLTVT.